Each of the 7 T cell receptor beta chains below was sequenced from the same sample in a study of identical twins. MiXCR was run by TCRdb on the 5' RACE reads, yielding one entry per CDR3 protein. Of 250,000 to 350,000 distinct CDR3 sequences in the sample, over 8.5% were seen once. These data are also associated with another study on yellow fever vaccine responses in identical twins.

Sequencing was carried out using CD8+ T cells sorted from blood. These receptor sequences come from a woman aged 18 to 35 in good health.

Concerning this clonotype itself: This may be a read error: a much more frequent sequence differs by one nucleotide. The genes are TRBV4-2 and TRBJ2-7, with 7 bases fitting TRBD1. Germline V CDR1 and CDR2: LGHNA, YNFKEQ. J lost 0 bases, V lost 4 bases, and 9 bases had no gene match. The CDR3 contains 16 residues. This CDR3 is CASSLTGVESSYEQYF. The CDR3 bases are TGTGCCAGCAGCCTTACAGGGGTTGAAAGCTCCTACGAGCAGTACTTC.

This chain links TRBV11-2 with TRBJ2-3; D perhaps matches TRBD1 (5 bases). The germline V and J ends were trimmed by 3 bases and 3 bases, with 13 bases remaining between them. The CDR3 has 15 residues. Per the germline V gene, CDR1 is SGHAT and CDR2 is FQNNGV. The CDR3 coding sequence is TGTGCCAGCAGCTTCCGTCAAAGGGGTACAGATACGCAGTATTTT. Translation gives CASSFRQRGTDTQYF.

This chain links TRBV7-9 with TRBJ2-7; 8 bases match TRBD2. The germline V gene encodes CDR1 SEHNR and CDR2 FQNEAQ (reference sequence). J gave up 3 bases and V 5 bases, and 9 bases lay outside the gene matches. The CDR3 has 15 amino acids. CDR3 bases: TGTGCCAGCAGCCCGCAAGCGGGAGCCCACTACGAGCAGTACTTC. It encodes CASSPQAGAHYEQYF.

The chain has TRBV2 and TRBJ2-7; 11 bases are shared with TRBD1. Germline V CDR1 and CDR2: SNHLY, FYNNEI. V dropped 6 bases and J dropped 3; count of bases not matched to a gene: 10. The CDR3 runs to 16 residues. The CDR3 DNA sequence: TGTGCCAGCAGCGTAACGGGACAGGGGGTCTACTACGAGCAGTACTTC. Translation: CASSVTGQGVYYEQYF.

A few counts support this clonotype. The chain uses TRBV28 and TRBJ2-7; 9 bases are a match to TRBD1. Germline CDR1 is MDHEN and CDR2 is SYDVKM. The CDR3 is 13 amino acids. Losses at the gene ends were 6 bases for V and 7 bases for J; bases not matched to a gene: 7. In DNA, the CDR3 is TGTGCCAGCAGCGGGACAGGGTTCGAGGAGCAGTACTTC. Translated, it gives CASSGTGFEEQYF.

The V gene is TRBV7-3, the J gene TRBJ2-1; the D gene is possibly TRBD2 (5 bases). V was clipped by 5 bases and J by 7 bases, with 18 bases between them. The CDR3 covers 15 residues. Germline-derived CDR1 and CDR2 are SGHTA and FQGTGA. The CDR3 DNA reads TGTGCCAGCAGCCCCTCCCCGGCTAGCTCAAATGAGCAGTTCTTC. Its translation is CASSPSPASSNEQFF.

This clonotype appeared a few times. The V and J genes are TRBV19 and TRBJ2-1; D may be TRBD1 or TRBD2 (5 bases each). CDR1 is LNHDA and CDR2 is SQIVND in the germline V gene (reference sequence). Trimming took 7 bases from V and 6 from J, leaving 13 bases between them. CDR3 size: 13 residues. Written as DNA, the CDR3 is TGTGCCAGTATTGGGGACGTCACCAATGAGCAGTTCTTC. Its protein is CASIGDVTNEQFF.